This T cell receptor (beta chain) was recorded in a study of cytomegalovirus exposure and HLA in healthy donors. The study ran its PCR with 60 Vbeta and 13 Jbeta primers. Measured with immunoSEQ multiplex PCR; TCRdb has only the in-frame clones, and not every one. The sample yields some 150,000 clones, approximately 87% seen once. CDR1 is SGHVS, CDR2 FQNEAQ, per germline. The CDR3 is 12 amino acids. V shed 3 bases and J shed 2 bases, with 4 bases lying between them. The origin of this receptor is a man in his forties or fifties in good health and CMV-seronegative. Sequences were obtained from PBMCs. The chain employs TRBV7-8 and TRBJ1-1; D uncertain. CDR3 sequence (DNA): TGTGCCAGCAGCTTTCTTAACACTGAAGCTTTCTTT. Its protein product is CASSFLNTEAFF.